The source of this TCR beta chain is a study of shared clonotypes between healthy human individuals. Study-level background: Donor ages ranged 18 to 49 years: a couple of women, three men. General observations from the study: Naive subsets tended to show greater estimated richness than memory subsets. Across several donors, naive CD4 shared roughly 5%, naive CD8 about 3.2%, memory CD4 over 2%, memory CD8 about 0.4%.

Profiling relied on immunoSEQ multiplex PCR, and the TCRdb table lists in-frame clones only, not all of them. In the table there are approximately 980,000 clones, 76% of which are singletons. This CDR3 is 13 amino acids long. Germline V gene sequence: CDR1 MDHEN, CDR2 SYDVKM. V shed 11 bases, J shed 0 bases, and the junction held 4 bases outside the gene matches. In the case of this clone: Its antigen remains unknown.

The receptor was derived from a young man in good health. Sequencing input: memory CD4+ T cells sorted from blood. Sample subset: CD45RA-negative fraction. V and J are TRBV28 and TRBJ1-3, with 7 positions matching TRBD1. CDR3 bases: TGTGCCGGAAGGGACAGCTCTGGAAACACCATATATTTT. Protein product: CAGRDSSGNTIYF.